The source of this TCR beta chain is a study of T cells in women clearing cervical HPV infection. Using immunoSEQ multiplex PCR, the repertoire was profiled, and TCRdb retains in-frame clones only, with some absent. This sample's table has tens of thousands of clones. This CDR3 region has 15 residues. The germline gives CDR1 SGHRS, CDR2 YFSETQ. As for this clone: Coverage ceases 3 residues before the CDR3 finishes, and the germline J gene fills in the end.

This receptor was identified in a woman aged 18 to 69 with a cervical HPV16 infection that either progressed to CIN3+ or cleared (not recorded which). The chain joins TRBV5-1 to TRBJ1-1, with no clear D. The sample taken for sequencing was blood buffy coat. Partial CDR3 DNA: TGCGCCAGCAGCTTGACGACACCCTCCAGAGACGTA. The encoded protein is CASSLTTPSRDV. The complete CDR3 sequence is CASSLTTPSRDVAFF.